Listed here are 23 T cell receptor beta chains from one sample, sequenced in a study of OX40 agonist ivuxolimab in advanced cancers. TCRdb's copy holds only in-frame clones and misses some; the assay was immunoSEQ multiplex PCR. The data contain about 110,000 clones, less than 95% of them singletons. This specimen was CD4+ or CD8+ T cells sorted from blood, taken in a trial of the OX40 agonist ivuxolimab. These receptors all come from an adult with an advanced solid tumor such as melanoma, head and neck, liver or kidney cancer.

The rearrangement uses TRBV10-3 and TRBJ2-4; 7 bases line up with TRBD2. Germline assignment: CDR1 ENHRY and CDR2 SYGVKD. The CDR3 consists of 17 residues. With 2 bases clipped from V and 3 bases from J, the junction kept 10 bases outside the gene matches. This chain's CDR3 is CAISEPGRPGGKNIQYF. The CDR3 coding sequence is TGTGCCATCAGTGAGCCAGGACGGCCGGGGGGCAAAAACATTCAGTACTTC.

This rearrangement joins TRBV7-2 to TRBJ2-7, with 10 nucleotides matching TRBD2. After removal of 1 base from V and 3 bases from J, the junction contained 3 bases not matched to a gene. Germline-derived CDR1 and CDR2 are SGHTA and FQGNSA. This CDR3 is 15 amino acids long. The CDR3 DNA is TGTGCCAGCAGCTTAGTCACTAGCGGGGACTACGAGCAGTACTTC. Translated: CASSLVTSGDYEQYF.

V gene TRBV5-6 combines with J gene TRBJ2-2; 8 nucleotides agree with TRBD1. Germline lookup yields CDR1 SGHDT and CDR2 YYEEEE. V lost 4 bases to trimming and J lost 5 bases; unmatched junction nucleotides: 10. This CDR3 contains 16 residues. The CDR3 protein is CASSPGGFGGTGELFF. The CDR3 nucleotides read TGTGCCAGCAGCCCAGGGGGCTTCGGCGGAACCGGGGAGCTGTTTTTT.

The rearrangement joins TRBV29-1 to TRBJ2-1; 11 bases agree with TRBD2. The CDR3 runs to 13 residues. V trimming: 8 bases; J trimming: 9 bases; junction bases outside the gene matches: 9. Germline values: CDR1 SQVTM, CDR2 ANQGSEA. In DNA, the CDR3 is TGCAGCTTTAGACTAGCGGGGATCGCTGAGCAGTTCTTC. The encoded protein is CSFRLAGIAEQFF.

The table lists this clone with a count of one. The chain joins TRBV14 to TRBJ1-4; no reliable D call. CDR3 length: 16 residues. Germline V gene lookup returns CDR1 SGHDN and CDR2 FVKESK. Trimming removed 4 bases at V and 0 bases at J, with 12 bases between. In nucleotides, the CDR3 is TGTGCCAGCAGCCCCCTCGTCGATGCAACTAATGAAAAACTGTTTTTT. This codes for CASSPLVDATNEKLFF.

The rearrangement joins TRBV4-3 to TRBJ1-2; the D is unclear. The germline CDR1 and CDR2 sequences are LGHNA and YSLEER. The CDR3 is 14 amino acids. V lost 0 bases to trimming and J lost 4 bases, with 9 bases between them. The DNA of the CDR3 is TGCGCCAGCAGCCAAGACAGCCTGCTCTATGGCTACACCTTC. It translates to CASSQDSLLYGYTF.

This chain uses TRBV30 with TRBJ1-1; possible D gene TRBD1, 6 bases. V gave up 3 bases and J gave up 2 bases, with 13 bases separating them. This CDR3 region has 14 residues. In germline, CDR1 is GTSNPN, CDR2 SVGIG (reference sequence). CDR3 in DNA: TGTGCCTGGAGCATATTTGGGACAAACACTGAAGCTTTCTTT. It translates to CAWSIFGTNTEAFF.

J is TRBJ2-1 and V is TRBV4-3, with a possible D match to TRBD2 (6 bases). The germline V and J ends were trimmed by 4 bases and 8 bases, with 24 bases remaining between them. Germline V lookup: CDR1 LGHNA, CDR2 YSLEER. This CDR3 spans 17 amino acids. In DNA, the CDR3 is TGCGCCAGCAGCCTCAGAAGGAAATCTAGCGAAGGCGATGAGCAGTTCTTC. Its translation is CASSLRRKSSEGDEQFF.

The V call is TRBV11-2, the J call TRBJ2-1; perhaps D is TRBD1 or TRBD2 (5 bases each). CDR1 and CDR2 (germline): SGHAT, FQNNGV. CDR3 length equals 16 residues. With 5 bases removed from V and 11 bases from J, the gap between germline ends came to 25 bases. CDR3 sequence: CASSPFGNGRGDKQFF. CDR3 nucleotides: TGTGCCAGCAGCCCGTTCGGAAACGGCCGAGGGGATAAGCAGTTCTTC.

The chain couples TRBV7-9 to TRBJ2-5; possible D gene TRBD1, 8 bases. V was pared by 3 bases and J by 4 bases, with 21 bases between. The CDR3 has 17 residues. Germline V gene data show CDR1 as SEHNR and CDR2 as FQNEAQ (reference sequence). The CDR3 DNA reads as TGTGCCAGCAGCTTCCTAGCCAGGACAGGGAGGGTAGAGACCCAGTACTTC. Translated, it gives CASSFLARTGRVETQYF. Together with reference TRBV7-9 and TRBJ2-5, the CDR3 gives the full variable domain: DTGVSQNPRHKITKRGQNVTFRCDPISEHNRLYWYRQTLGQGPEFLTYFQNEAQLEKSRLLSDRFSAERPKGSFSTLEIQRTEQGDSAMYLCASSFLARTGRVETQYFGPGTRLLVL.

CDR3 sequence reads: CASGDTQETQYF. CDR3 in DNA: TGTGCCAGCGGTGACACACAAGAGACCCAGTACTTC. The rearrangement joins TRBV7-9 to TRBJ2-5; no clear D. In germline, CDR1 is SEHNR, CDR2 FQNEAQ (reference sequence). The length of the CDR3 is 12 residues. V was shortened by 8 bases and J by 2 bases, with 9 bases between the two germline ends.

J is TRBJ1-1 and V is TRBV6-5, with D possibly being TRBD1 (6 bases). Germline V gene sequence: CDR1 MNHEY, CDR2 SVGAGI. The CDR3 is 14 amino acids. Trimming stripped 6 bases from V and 6 bases from J, with 17 bases between. CDR3: CASRLQGHSPEAFF. In nucleotides, the CDR3 is TGTGCCAGCAGGCTACAGGGACACTCTCCTGAAGCTTTCTTT.

V and J are TRBV6-1 and TRBJ2-1; D ambiguous. Trimming cost V 11 bases and J 1 base, with 12 bases left between them. The germline gives CDR1 MNHNS, CDR2 SASEGT. The CDR3 has 13 residues. The CDR3 DNA follows: TGTGCCGGCTCGTATCGATCCTACAATGAGCAGTTCTTC. It is translated as CAGSYRSYNEQFF.

The chain is built from TRBV7-2 and TRBJ2-1; D is possibly TRBD2 (6 bases). Trimming removed 3 bases from V and 6 bases from J, with 18 bases in between. The CDR3 spans 16 residues. The V gene's germline CDR1 is SGHTA and CDR2 FQGNSA. The CDR3 nucleotides read TGTGCCAGCAGCTTTGGAGGGGCTGCAAGGCCCAATGAGCAGTTCTTC. Translating it yields CASSFGGAARPNEQFF.

The chain carries TRBV11-2 and TRBJ1-4; D is possibly TRBD1 (5 bases). Deletions cut 6 bases from V and 6 bases from J, with 20 bases between. The CDR3 has 16 residues. CDR1 and CDR2 (germline): SGHAT, FQNNGV. CDR3 region: CASRPLRRGRDEKLFF. CDR3 nucleotide sequence: TGTGCCAGCAGACCTCTAAGGCGGGGGAGGGATGAAAAACTGTTTTTT.

The chain combines TRBV7-9 with TRBJ2-2; D is unresolved. Trimming removed 3 bases at V and 7 bases at J, with 9 bases between. Germline V gene sequence: CDR1 SEHNR, CDR2 FQNEAQ (reference sequence). CDR3 length: 13 residues. DNA for the CDR3: TGTGCCAGCAGCTTCCTGAGTCACGGGGAGCTGTTTTTT. It specifies CASSFLSHGELFF. The variable domain in full, with the rest retrieved from reference TRBV7-9 and TRBJ2-2, is DTGVSQNPRHKITKRGQNVTFRCDPISEHNRLYWYRQTLGQGPEFLTYFQNEAQLEKSRLLSDRFSAERPKGSFSTLEIQRTEQGDSAMYLCASSFLSHGELFFGEGSRLTVL.

This chain links TRBV7-8 with TRBJ2-5; a weak D match, TRBD2 (6 bases). The CDR3 has 14 amino acids. V was pared by 5 bases and J by 1 base, with 11 bases between. Germline CDR1 and CDR2: SGHVS and FQNEAQ. The chain's CDR3 is CASSALASQETQYF. The CDR3 coding sequence is TGTGCCAGCAGCGCTCTAGCGTCCCAAGAGACCCAGTACTTC.

The genes are TRBV4-1 and TRBJ2-2; TRBD2 aligns across 10 bases. The V segment lost 0 bases and the J segment 7 bases; nucleotides outside the gene matches: 8. The CDR3 consists of 17 residues. Germline V gene sequence: CDR1 MGHRA, CDR2 YSYEKL. CDR3 sequence reads: CASSQDPSGGWGGELFF. CDR3 in DNA: TGCGCCAGCAGCCAAGATCCTAGCGGGGGATGGGGCGGGGAGCTGTTTTTT.

The chain couples TRBV18 to TRBJ1-5; D not certain. Germline assignment: CDR1 KGHSH and CDR2 LQKENI. Trimming cost V 5 bases and J 2 bases, with 7 bases left between them. The CDR3 has 13 residues. As DNA, the CDR3 is TGTGCCAGCTCAGAGAGTCGCAATCAGCCCCAGCATTTT. Protein: CASSESRNQPQHF.

As regards this clone: The germline gene is not matched at one end of the junction; a read error may be the cause. The chain joins TRBV10-3 to TRBJ1-2; tentatively, D is TRBD1 (5 bases). Looked up from germline, CDR1 is ENHRY and CDR2 is SYGVKD. The CDR3 is 15 residues long. CDR3 sequence reads: CASSSFRASNYGYTF. CDR3 nucleotide sequence: TGTGCCAGCAGTTCTTTCAGGGCCTCTAACTATGGCTACACCTTC.

This chain connects TRBV9 to TRBJ2-7; 10 nucleotides match TRBD1. Trimming removed 0 bases from V and 1 base from J; junction bases left unmatched: 1. This CDR3 has 15 amino acids. Germline V gene sequence: CDR1 SGDLS, CDR2 YYNGEE. As DNA, the CDR3 is TGTGCCAGCAGCGTAGGACAGGGGGCATCCTACGAGCAGTACTTC. Translated: CASSVGQGASYEQYF.

This chain joins TRBV9 and TRBJ1-1; no clear D gene. Per the germline V gene, CDR1 is SGDLS and CDR2 is YYNGEE. Deletions cut 5 bases from V and 0 bases from J, with 8 bases between. The CDR3 has 13 amino acids. The CDR3 DNA is TGTGCCAGCAGTCGTTCGATGAACACTGAAGCTTTCTTT. It yields the protein CASSRSMNTEAFF.

V is TRBV6-1 and J is TRBJ1-4, with TRBD1 as a possible D gene (5 bases). Trimming took off 5 bases at V and 3 bases at J, with 10 bases between the two ends. Per the germline V gene, CDR1 is MNHNS and CDR2 is SASEGT. This CDR3 contains 14 residues. The DNA of the CDR3 is TGTGCCAGCAGTTTCGACAGATCTAATGAAAAACTGTTTTTT. It specifies CASSFDRSNEKLFF.